In its sample, the clone carrying this T cell receptor beta chain was seen many times. The target antigen is unknown. The source material, RNA transcripts, was used to amplify TCR beta CDR3 regions. First-round RT-PCR targeting the TCR CDR3 was performed with the HTBI primer set. Each CDR3 protein is one row after TCRdb ran MiXCR on the multiplex PCR reads. This sample yields hundreds of thousands of distinct CDR3 sequences, of which around 14% are seen a single time; around 23% belongs to the top ten. The data were taken from a study of T cells in Graves' hyperthyroidism and ophthalmopathy. Findings of the study overall: Ophthalmopathy was predicted by the model a median of roughly 6.6 months ahead of onset.

The CDR3 has 13 residues. Trimming shortened V by 9 bases and J by 5 bases, and 16 bases separated the two germline ends. Germline lookup yields CDR1 KGHDR and CDR2 SFDVKD. Newly diagnosed hyperthyroidism patients aged 18 to 65 years had disease lasting under 2 months. Those patients with uncontrolled infection, other autoimmune disease, pregnancy or lactation were excluded. Source material: blood. The chain employs TRBV24-1 and TRBJ2-7; D ambiguous. This clonotype was obtained from a woman aged 30 to 39 with Graves' hyperthyroidism. Written as DNA, the CDR3 is TGTGCCACCGCGAATGCATGGTCCGACGAGCAGTACTTC. Its protein is CATANAWSDEQYF.